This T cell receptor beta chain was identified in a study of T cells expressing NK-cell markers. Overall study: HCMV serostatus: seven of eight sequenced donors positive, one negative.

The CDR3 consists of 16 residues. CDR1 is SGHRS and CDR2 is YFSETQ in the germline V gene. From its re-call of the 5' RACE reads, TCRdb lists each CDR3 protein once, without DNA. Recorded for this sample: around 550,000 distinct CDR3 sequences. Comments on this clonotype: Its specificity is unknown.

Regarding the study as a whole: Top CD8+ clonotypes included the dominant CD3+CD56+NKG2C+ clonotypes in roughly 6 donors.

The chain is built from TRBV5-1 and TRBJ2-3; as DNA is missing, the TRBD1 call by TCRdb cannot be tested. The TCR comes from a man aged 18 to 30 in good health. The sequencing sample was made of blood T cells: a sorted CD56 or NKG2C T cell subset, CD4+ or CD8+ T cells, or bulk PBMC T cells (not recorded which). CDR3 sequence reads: CASSMLTVGITDTQYF.